The table lists the clone carrying this T cell receptor beta chain with many counts. Its antigen is still unknown. Quantitative 5'-RACE was performed with molecular barcodes, and it yielded the TCR beta libraries. TCRdb independently ran MiXCR on the 5' RACE reads; one entry per CDR3 protein. This repertoire shows roughly 240,000 distinct CDR3 sequences, approximately 8% found once; its top ten account for around 5.1%. The data were taken from a study of CD8 T cells in ankylosing spondylitis. Study-wide results and limits: Before this, some motif variants had been reported in reactive arthritis synovial fluid and blood.

Germline CDR1 and CDR2: LGHNA and YSLEER. The CDR3 sequence is 19 residues long. Deletions cut 0 bases from V and 4 bases from J, with 24 bases between. The receptor was isolated from a female donor with ankylosing spondylitis or in good health (not recorded which). Material: blood, either unsorted or a sorted T cell fraction (not recorded which). The chain is built from TRBV4-3 and TRBJ1-1; TRBD1 might be the D (6 bases). The CDR3, as DNA: TGCGCCAGCAGCCAAGATCTGCTTAAGGACAGAATTTACATCACTGAAGCTTTCTTT. This encodes CASSQDLLKDRIYITEAFF.